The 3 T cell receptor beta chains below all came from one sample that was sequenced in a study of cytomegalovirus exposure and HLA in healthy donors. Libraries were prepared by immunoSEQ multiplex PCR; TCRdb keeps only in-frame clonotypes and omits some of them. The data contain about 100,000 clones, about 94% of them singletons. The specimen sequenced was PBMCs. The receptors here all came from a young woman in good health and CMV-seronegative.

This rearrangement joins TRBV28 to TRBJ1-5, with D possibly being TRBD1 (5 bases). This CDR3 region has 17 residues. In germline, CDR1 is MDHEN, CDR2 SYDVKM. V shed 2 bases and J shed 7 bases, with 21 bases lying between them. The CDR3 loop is CASSLEWAGNLIQPQHF. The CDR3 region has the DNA TGTGCCAGCAGTTTAGAGTGGGCAGGGAACCTAATACAGCCCCAGCATTTT.

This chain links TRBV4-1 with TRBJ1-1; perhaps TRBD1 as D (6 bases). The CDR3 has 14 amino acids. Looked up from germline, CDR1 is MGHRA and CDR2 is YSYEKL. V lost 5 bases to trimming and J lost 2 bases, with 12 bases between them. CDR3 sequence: CASSSTGSNTEAFF. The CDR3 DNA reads TGCGCCAGCAGCTCGACAGGCTCAAACACTGAAGCTTTCTTT.

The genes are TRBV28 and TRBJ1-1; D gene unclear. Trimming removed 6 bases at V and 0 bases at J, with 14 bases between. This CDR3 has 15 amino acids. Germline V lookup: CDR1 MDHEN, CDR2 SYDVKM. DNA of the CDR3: TGTGCCAGCAGCTCCCCCCCGGGGTTGAACACTGAAGCTTTCTTT. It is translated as CASSSPPGLNTEAFF.